This entry is about one T cell receptor (beta chain). Its antigen is as yet unknown. V dropped 8 bases and J dropped 5; count of bases not matched to a gene: 7. Per germline, CDR1 SGHTA and CDR2 FQGNSA. The CDR3 runs 13 residues. TCRdb keeps only in-frame clones here, not all; method: immunoSEQ multiplex PCR. The data show under 65,000 clones, around 85% seen once. The sample comes from a study of OX40 agonist ivuxolimab in advanced cancers. Turning to the study itself: Partial responses were achieved by three patients: one hepatocellular carcinoma, two cutaneous melanoma.

General observations from the study: In general, CD8+ T cells held more expanded clones than CD4+ did, on average. With doses of 0.1 to 3.0 mg/kg, CD4+ and CD8+ blood T cells had undergone clonal expansion by week 6.

The sequencing used CD4+ or CD8+ T cells sorted from blood, collected in a trial of the OX40 agonist ivuxolimab. The TCR originated in an adult with an advanced solid tumor such as melanoma, head and neck, liver or kidney cancer. This chain connects TRBV7-2 to TRBJ2-5; 8 bases line up with TRBD2. CDR3: CASSGRGGETQYF. DNA of the CDR3: TGTGCCAGCTCCGGGAGGGGCGGGGAGACCCAGTACTTC.